Described below is a single TCR beta chain sequence and its context. Antigen: not known. This record belongs to a study of CD8 T cells in Susac syndrome. CDR3 length: 15 amino acids. The germline V gene encodes CDR1 MNHEY and CDR2 SVGAGI. Trimming removed 6 bases from V and 1 base from J, with 14 bases in between. From blood CD8+ and CD4+ T cells, TCR beta sequences were generated. Through negative isolation, CD4+ and CD8+ T cells were obtained, while TEMRA cells were enriched using FACS. Random hexamers were used to reverse transcribe an amount of about 0.45 to 1 ug RNA. TCRdb recomputed calls from the immunoSEQ multiplex PCR reads with MiXCR, one row per CDR3 protein. The data contain 160,000 or so distinct CDR3 sequences, 90% to 95% of them singletons. Study-wide points: In Susac patients, clonal expansion was not detected in CD4+ cells.

Sequenced input: CD4+ T cells from PBMCs. The TCR sequence derives from a human donor with Susac syndrome. J is TRBJ2-3 and V is TRBV6-5; tentative D call: TRBD1 (6 bases). CDR3 DNA: TGTGCCAGCAGGAAACAGGGTTGGGGCACAGATACGCAGTATTTT. Its protein is CASRKQGWGTDTQYF.